The 12 T cell receptor beta chains reported below all come from one sample, sequenced in a study of shared clonotypes between healthy human individuals. Some clones are missing from TCRdb's copy, which holds only in-frame ones; the method was immunoSEQ multiplex PCR. The sample holds around 2.5 million clones; roughly 93% are singletons and the top ten take about 0.34%. The material sequenced was naive CD4+ T cells from PBMCs. Subset indicated: CD45RA+ positively selected. The receptors here all came from a man in his late teens or twenties in good health. Some clones in this sample may be carry-over from other donors' samples.

The chain carries TRBV7-3 and TRBJ1-3; possibly TRBD1 for D (5 bases). Deletions cut 1 base from V and 2 bases from J, with 9 bases between. Germline CDR1 and CDR2: SGHTA and FQGTGA. The CDR3 extends over 15 amino acids. The CDR3 nucleotides read TGTGCCAGCAGCTTAATGGGGGGTGCTGGAAACACCATATATTTT. Translation gives CASSLMGGAGNTIYF.

This clone was recorded once. The CDR3 DNA sequence: TGTGCCAGCAGCCCAGTCAGGCTAGCGGACTCCTACGAGCAGTACTTC. This codes for CASSPVRLADSYEQYF. The chain recombines TRBV4-2 with TRBJ2-7; TRBD2 matches at 7 bases. The CDR3 totals 16 residues. The ends lost 4 bases at V and 0 bases at J; junction bases unmatched: 9. Germline CDR1 reads LGHNA; CDR2 reads YNFKEQ.

V usage is TRBV4-3 and J usage is TRBJ2-7; 7 bases align to TRBD1. V was pared by 0 bases and J by 4 bases, with 9 bases of the junction left unmatched. Germline V gene sequence: CDR1 LGHNA, CDR2 YSLEER. This CDR3 region has 16 residues. CDR3 loop: CASSQDWSQGFYEQYF. DNA for the CDR3: TGCGCCAGCAGCCAAGATTGGTCACAGGGGTTTTACGAGCAGTACTTC.

The chain links TRBV7-6 to TRBJ2-1; 13 bases are a match to TRBD2. The CDR3 covers 18 residues. The germline CDR1 and CDR2 sequences are SGHVS and FNYEAQ. Unmatched junction bases numbered 3, after V lost 1 base and J lost 0 bases. The CDR3 loop is CASSLVGLAGTSYNEQFF. The CDR3 DNA is TGTGCCAGCAGCTTAGTGGGACTAGCGGGGACCTCCTACAATGAGCAGTTCTTC.

In the case of this clone: At the DNA level, this CDR3 is encoded by other sequences in the same sample as well. The gene calls are TRBV19 and TRBJ2-3, with 8 nucleotides matching TRBD1. CDR1 and CDR2 (germline): LNHDA, SQIVND (reference sequence). The CDR3 has 14 residues. Germline trimming cut 4 bases from V and 3 bases from J; bases unmatched to any gene: 3. In nucleotides, the CDR3 is TGTGCCAGTAGTAGAGGACAGGGAACAGATACGCAGTATTTT. It encodes CASSRGQGTDTQYF.

The rearrangement links TRBV28 to TRBJ1-2, with D possibly being TRBD1 (6 bases). The germline CDR1 and CDR2 sequences are MDHEN and SYDVKM. V dropped 6 bases and J dropped 4 bases, with 18 bases sitting between them. This CDR3 has 15 residues. Here the CDR3 reads CASSQETGSIYGYTF. The DNA for the CDR3 is TGTGCCAGCAGCCAGGAGACAGGTAGTATCTATGGCTACACCTTC.

This clone is a singleton in its sample. J is TRBJ2-1 and V is TRBV7-3, with 7 bases aligning to TRBD2. The CDR3 totals 14 residues. J gave up 8 bases and V 5 bases, and 9 bases lay outside the gene matches. The V gene's germline CDR1 is SGHTA and CDR2 FQGTGA. CDR3 bases: TGTGCCAGCAGCATCTCGGGACTATGGGATGAGCAGTTCTTC. Its protein is CASSISGLWDEQFF.

The chain recombines TRBV5-6 with TRBJ2-2; no firm D call. Trimming stripped 3 bases from V and 4 bases from J, with 1 base between. CDR3 length: 11 amino acids. The V gene's germline CDR1 is SGHDT and CDR2 YYEEEE. The CDR3 region is CASSSTGELFF. The CDR3 DNA follows: TGTGCCAGCAGCTCCACCGGGGAGCTGTTTTTT.

This clone was counted a few times. The chain links TRBV2 to TRBJ1-1; no clear D gene. Trimming shortened V by 8 bases and J by 7 bases, and 14 bases separated the two germline ends. This CDR3 has 12 residues. Germline V gives CDR1 SNHLY, CDR2 FYNNEI. CDR3 DNA sequence: TGTGCCAGCCGCCCTCCACAGATTGAAGCTTTCTTT. Residues: CASRPPQIEAFF.

This chain links TRBV29-1 with TRBJ2-5; D uncertain. V was trimmed by 7 bases and J by 5 bases, leaving 17 bases between them. The CDR3 is 13 residues long. The germline V gene encodes CDR1 SQVTM and CDR2 ANQGSEA. The CDR3 coding sequence is TGCAGCGCCCGTCCGGACGGTTGGGAGACCCAGTACTTC. Amino acid sequence: CSARPDGWETQYF.

The rearrangement uses TRBV7-9 and TRBJ1-2; D gene unclear. The CDR3 length is 14 residues. The germline V and J ends were trimmed by 5 bases and 1 base, with 11 bases remaining between them. Germline lookup yields CDR1 SEHNR and CDR2 FQNEAQ (reference sequence). CDR3 protein: CASSQDPHNYGYTF. The CDR3 DNA sequence: TGTGCCAGCAGCCAAGATCCCCATAACTATGGCTACACCTTC.

The chain couples TRBV5-4 to TRBJ1-2; 9 positions match TRBD1. V lost 3 bases, J lost 2 bases, and 5 bases stayed unmatched. Germline CDR1 reads SGHNT; CDR2 reads YYREEE (reference sequence). The CDR3 is 15 residues long. The CDR3 DNA reads TGTGCCAGCAGCTCCCCGGGACAGGGAAACTATGGCTACACCTTC. Translation: CASSSPGQGNYGYTF.